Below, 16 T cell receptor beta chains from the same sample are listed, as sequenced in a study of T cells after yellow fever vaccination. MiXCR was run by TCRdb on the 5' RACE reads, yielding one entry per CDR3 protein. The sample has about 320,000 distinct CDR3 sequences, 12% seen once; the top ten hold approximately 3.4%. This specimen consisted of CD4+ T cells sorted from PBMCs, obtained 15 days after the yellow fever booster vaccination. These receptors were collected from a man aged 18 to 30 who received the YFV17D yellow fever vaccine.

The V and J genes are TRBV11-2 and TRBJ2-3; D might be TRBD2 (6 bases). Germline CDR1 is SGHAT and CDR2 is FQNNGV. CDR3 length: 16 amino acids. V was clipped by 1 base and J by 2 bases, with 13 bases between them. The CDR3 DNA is TGTGCCAGCAGCTTAGGGATGGGGGGAAACACAGATACGCAGTATTTT. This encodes CASSLGMGGNTDTQYF.

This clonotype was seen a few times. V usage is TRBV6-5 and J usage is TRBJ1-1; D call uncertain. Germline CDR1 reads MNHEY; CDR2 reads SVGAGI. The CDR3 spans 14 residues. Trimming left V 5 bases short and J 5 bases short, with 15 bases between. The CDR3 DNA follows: TGTGCCAGCAGTCCTCCCAAAGGGAGGACTGAAGCTTTCTTT. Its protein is CASSPPKGRTEAFF.

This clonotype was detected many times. The CDR3 region has the DNA TGTGCCAGCAGCTTATTTGCGGGGTCTACAGATACGCAGTATTTT. Residues: CASSLFAGSTDTQYF. This rearrangement joins TRBV11-3 to TRBJ2-3, with D possibly TRBD2 on 6 matching bases. Germline CDR1 and CDR2: SGHNT and YENEEA. V dropped 2 bases and J dropped 3 bases, with 12 bases sitting between them. The CDR3 is made up of 15 amino acids.

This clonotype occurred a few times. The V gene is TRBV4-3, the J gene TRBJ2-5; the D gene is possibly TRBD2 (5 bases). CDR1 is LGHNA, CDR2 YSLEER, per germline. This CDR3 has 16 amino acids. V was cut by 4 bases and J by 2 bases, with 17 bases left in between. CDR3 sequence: CASSPEGPPLQETQYF. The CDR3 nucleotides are TGCGCCAGCAGCCCAGAGGGTCCTCCTTTGCAAGAGACCCAGTACTTC.

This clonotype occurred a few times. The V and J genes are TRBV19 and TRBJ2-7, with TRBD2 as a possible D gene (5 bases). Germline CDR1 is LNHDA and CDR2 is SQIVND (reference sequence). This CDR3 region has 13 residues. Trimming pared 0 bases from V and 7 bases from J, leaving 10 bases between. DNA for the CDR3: TGTGCCAGTAGTATAGATGGAGGTTGGGAGCAGTACTTC. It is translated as CASSIDGGWEQYF.

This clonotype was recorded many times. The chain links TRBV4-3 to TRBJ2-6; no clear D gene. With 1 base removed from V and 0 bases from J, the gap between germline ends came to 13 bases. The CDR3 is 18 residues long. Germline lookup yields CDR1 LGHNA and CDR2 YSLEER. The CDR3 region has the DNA TGCGCCAGCAGCCAAGGAACTCCTGGCAGCTCTGGGGCCAACGTCCTGACTTTC. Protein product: CASSQGTPGSSGANVLTF.

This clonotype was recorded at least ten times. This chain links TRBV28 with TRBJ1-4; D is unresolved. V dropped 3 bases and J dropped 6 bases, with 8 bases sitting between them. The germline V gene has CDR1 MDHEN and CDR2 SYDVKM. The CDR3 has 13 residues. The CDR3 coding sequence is TGTGCCAGCAGTTTTCCGAGGGATGAAAAACTGTTTTTT. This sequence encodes CASSFPRDEKLFF.

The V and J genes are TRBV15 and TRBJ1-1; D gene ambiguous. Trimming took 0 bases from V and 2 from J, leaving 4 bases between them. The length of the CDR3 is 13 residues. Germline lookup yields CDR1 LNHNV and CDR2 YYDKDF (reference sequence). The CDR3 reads CATSRDTNTEAFF. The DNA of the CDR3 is TGTGCCACCAGCAGAGATACAAACACTGAAGCTTTCTTT. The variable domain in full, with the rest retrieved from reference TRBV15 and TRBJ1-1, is DAMVIQNPRYQVTQFGKPVTLSCSQTLNHNVMYWYQQKSSQAPKLLFHYYDKDFNNEADTPDNFQSRRPNTSFCFLDIRSPGLGDTAMYLCATSRDTNTEAFFGQGTRLTVV.

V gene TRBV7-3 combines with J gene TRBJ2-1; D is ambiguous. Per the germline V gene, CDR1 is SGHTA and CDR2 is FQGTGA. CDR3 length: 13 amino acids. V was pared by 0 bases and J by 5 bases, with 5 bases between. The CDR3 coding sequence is TGTGCCAGCAGCTTAACTCTAAACAATGAGCAGTTCTTC. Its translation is CASSLTLNNEQFF. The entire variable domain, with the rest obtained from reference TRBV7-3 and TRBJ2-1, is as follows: GAGVSQTPSNKVTEKGKYVELRCDPISGHTALYWYRQSLGQGPEFLIYFQGTGAADDSGLPNDRFFAVRPEGSVSTLKIQRTERGDSAVYLCASSLTLNNEQFFGPGTRLTVL.

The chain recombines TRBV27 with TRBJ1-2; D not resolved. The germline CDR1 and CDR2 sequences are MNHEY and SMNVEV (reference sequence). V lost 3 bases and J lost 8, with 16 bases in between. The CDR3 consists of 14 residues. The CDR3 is CASSFRTTSGGYTF. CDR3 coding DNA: TGTGCCAGCAGTTTTCGTACAACGTCGGGCGGCTACACCTTC.

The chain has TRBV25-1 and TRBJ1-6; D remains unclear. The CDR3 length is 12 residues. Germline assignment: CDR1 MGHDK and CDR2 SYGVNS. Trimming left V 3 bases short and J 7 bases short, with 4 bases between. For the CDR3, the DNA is TGTGCCAGCAGTGAGGGGAATTCACCCCTCCACTTT. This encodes CASSEGNSPLHF.

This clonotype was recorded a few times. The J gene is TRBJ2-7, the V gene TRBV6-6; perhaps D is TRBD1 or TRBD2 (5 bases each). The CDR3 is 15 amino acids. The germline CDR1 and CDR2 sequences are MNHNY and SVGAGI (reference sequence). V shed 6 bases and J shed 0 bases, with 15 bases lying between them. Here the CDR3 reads CASSEPRDGSYEQYF. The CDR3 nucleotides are TGTGCCAGCAGCGAACCCCGGGACGGCTCCTACGAGCAGTACTTC.

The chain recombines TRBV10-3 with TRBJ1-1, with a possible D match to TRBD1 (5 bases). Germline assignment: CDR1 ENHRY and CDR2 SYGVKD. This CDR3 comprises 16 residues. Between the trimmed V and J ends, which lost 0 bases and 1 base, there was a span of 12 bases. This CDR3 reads CAISESIWGSNTEAFF. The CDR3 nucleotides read TGTGCCATCAGTGAGTCGATATGGGGGTCGAACACTGAAGCTTTCTTT.

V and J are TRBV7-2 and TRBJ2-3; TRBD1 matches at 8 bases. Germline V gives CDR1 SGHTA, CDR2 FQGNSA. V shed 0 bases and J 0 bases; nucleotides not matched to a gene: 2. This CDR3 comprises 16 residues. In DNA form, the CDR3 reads TGTGCCAGCAGCTTAGCGCACAGGGGGAGCACAGATACGCAGTATTTT. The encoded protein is CASSLAHRGSTDTQYF.

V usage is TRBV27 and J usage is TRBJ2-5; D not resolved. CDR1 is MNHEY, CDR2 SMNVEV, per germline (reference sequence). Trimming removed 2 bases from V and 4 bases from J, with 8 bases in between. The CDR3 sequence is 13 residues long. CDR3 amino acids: CASSLSWGETQYF. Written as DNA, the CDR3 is TGTGCCAGCAGTTTAAGCTGGGGAGAGACCCAGTACTTC.

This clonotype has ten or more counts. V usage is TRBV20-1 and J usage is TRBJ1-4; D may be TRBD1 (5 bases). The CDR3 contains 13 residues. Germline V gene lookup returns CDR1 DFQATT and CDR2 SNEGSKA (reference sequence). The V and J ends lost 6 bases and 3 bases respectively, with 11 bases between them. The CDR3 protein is CSARGGPNEKLFF. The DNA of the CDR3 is TGCAGTGCCCGGGGGGGTCCTAATGAAAAACTGTTTTTT.